The 19 T cell receptor beta chains below all came from one sample that was sequenced in a study of control samples from healthy donors and cancer patients. Profiling relied on immunoSEQ multiplex PCR, and the TCRdb table lists in-frame clones only, not all of them. The table shows 150,000 to 200,000 clones, with nearly 96% occurring only once. Sequenced input: blood. All receptors derive from a woman aged 25 to 45 in good health.

The rearrangement joins TRBV10-1 to TRBJ1-6; weak D call: TRBD1 (5 bases). The CDR3 runs 13 residues. V lost 6 bases and J 10 bases, leaving 13 bases between the germline ends. Germline-derived CDR1 and CDR2 are WNHNN and SYGVQD (reference sequence). This CDR3 reads CASSRDIGSPLHF. Written as DNA, the CDR3 is TGCGCCAGCAGCAGGGATATCGGGTCACCCCTCCACTTT.

In DNA form, the CDR3 reads TGTGCCAGCAGTTCCACAGGGGGCACCAATCAGCCCCAGCATTTT. Translated: CASSSTGGTNQPQHF. The chain joins TRBV27 to TRBJ1-5, with 9 positions matching TRBD1. There are 15 residues in the CDR3. Trimming removed 4 bases from V and 3 bases from J; junction bases left unmatched: 4. Germline V gene lookup returns CDR1 MNHEY and CDR2 SMNVEV (reference sequence).

The genes are TRBV9 and TRBJ2-7; no firm D call. The CDR3 has 13 residues. Per the germline V gene, CDR1 is SGDLS and CDR2 is YYNGEE. V gave up 0 bases and J gave up 1 base, with 5 bases separating them. CDR3 amino acids: CASSVEDSYEQYF. As DNA, the CDR3 is TGTGCCAGCAGCGTAGAGGATTCCTACGAGCAGTACTTC. The whole variable domain, filled in from reference TRBV9 and TRBJ2-7, reads DSGVTQTPKHLITATGQRVTLRCSPRSGDLSVYWYQQSLDQGLQFLIQYYNGEERAKGNILERFSAQQFPDLHSELNLSSLELGDSALYFCASSVEDSYEQYFGPGTRLTVT.

The chain has TRBV5-1 and TRBJ1-1; D not certain. This CDR3 is 14 amino acids long. Germline CDR1 reads SGHRS; CDR2 reads YFSETQ. V was pared by 0 bases and J by 2 bases, with 8 bases between. Here the CDR3 DNA reads TGCGCCAGCAGCTTGGAGGCCCAAAACACTGAAGCTTTCTTT. Translation gives CASSLEAQNTEAFF.

The chain joins TRBV5-1 to TRBJ1-5, with D unclear. The CDR3 has 14 amino acids. Germline CDR1 reads SGHRS; CDR2 reads YFSETQ. The V gene lost 0 bases and the J gene lost 5 bases, with 9 bases spanning the gap. In DNA form, the CDR3 reads TGCGCCAGCAGCTTGGGTACCCTCGATCAGCCCCAGCATTTT. This translates into CASSLGTLDQPQHF.

The V call is TRBV18, the J call TRBJ2-5, with D tentatively TRBD2 (5 bases). This CDR3 has 13 amino acids. V gave up 3 bases and J gave up 7 bases, with 12 bases separating them. Per germline, CDR1 KGHSH and CDR2 LQKENI. The CDR3 region is CASSPGIEGTQYF. The CDR3 nucleotides are TGTGCCAGCTCACCTGGGATCGAGGGGACCCAGTACTTC. Drawing the rest from reference TRBV18 and TRBJ2-5, the complete variable domain is NAGVMQNPRHLVRRRGQEARLRCSPMKGHSHVYWYRQLPEEGLKFMVYLQKENIIDESGMPKERFSAEFPKEGPSILRIQQVVRGDSAAYFCASSPGIEGTQYFGPGTRLLVL.

This chain links TRBV5-4 with TRBJ2-5; 10 bases are shared with TRBD2. Germline values: CDR1 SGHNT, CDR2 YYREEE (reference sequence). The CDR3 sequence is 14 residues long. V lost 2 bases to trimming and J lost 5 bases; unmatched junction nucleotides: 3. The CDR3 loop reads CASSFSGGSETQYF. The CDR3 DNA sequence: TGTGCCAGCAGCTTTAGCGGGGGGTCCGAGACCCAGTACTTC.

The chain is built from TRBV4-1 and TRBJ2-7, with D hard to call. Trimming removed 1 base from V and 0 bases from J, with 10 bases in between. The CDR3 is made up of 15 amino acids. Germline V gives CDR1 MGHRA, CDR2 YSYEKL. The CDR3 region has the DNA TGCGCCAGCAGCCAAGTTACGATAAGCTCCTACGAGCAGTACTTC. It specifies CASSQVTISSYEQYF.

The rearrangement joins TRBV3-1 (or the pseudogene TRBV3-2) to TRBJ1-6; TRBD1 is a possible D gene (6 bases). The CDR3 is made up of 15 amino acids. V shed 5 bases and J shed 7 bases, with 15 bases lying between them. Germline assignment: CDR1 LGHDT and CDR2 YNNKEL (reference sequence). The CDR3 coding sequence is TGTGCCAGCAGCTTCAGGGACACGGCAAATTCACCCCTCCACTTT. It specifies CASSFRDTANSPLHF.

The chain couples TRBV24-1 to TRBJ2-7; 11 bases line up with TRBD1. The CDR3 totals 13 residues. V trimming: 9 bases; J trimming: 7 bases; junction bases outside the gene matches: 7. In germline, CDR1 is KGHDR, CDR2 SFDVKD. In DNA, the CDR3 is TGTGCCACCCGAAAGGACAGGGGGCTTGAGCAGTACTTC. This encodes CATRKDRGLEQYF.

CDR3 region: CASSLHRDGELFF. In DNA form, the CDR3 reads TGTGCCAGCAGCTTACACCGCGACGGGGAGCTGTTTTTT. The chain has TRBV7-3 and TRBJ2-2; D is unclear. This CDR3 region has 13 residues. With 2 bases removed from V and 7 bases from J, the gap between germline ends came to 8 bases. Looked up from germline, CDR1 is SGHTA and CDR2 is FQGTGA.

The gene calls are TRBV27 and TRBJ1-2; maybe TRBD1 (5 bases). CDR1 is MNHEY, CDR2 SMNVEV, per germline (reference sequence). The CDR3 sequence is 14 residues long. Trimming pared 3 bases from V and 4 bases from J, leaving 12 bases between. CDR3 region: CASSFQGVGYGYTF. In DNA form, the CDR3 reads TGTGCCAGCAGTTTTCAGGGTGTCGGCTATGGCTACACCTTC.

J is TRBJ2-3 and V is TRBV29-1; D unclear. The CDR3 has 11 amino acids. Germline CDR1 reads SQVTM; CDR2 reads ANQGSEA. With 3 bases removed from V and 7 bases from J, the gap between germline ends came to 8 bases. This CDR3 reads CSVDRANTQYF. CDR3 nucleotide sequence: TGCAGCGTTGACCGGGCTAATACGCAGTATTTT.

Concerning this clone itself: One end of the junction does not line up with germline, which may come from a read error. The V call is TRBV7-7, the J call TRBJ2-5, with D hard to call. Germline assignment: CDR1 SSHAT and CDR2 FNYEAQ (reference sequence). The CDR3 loop spans 14 amino acids. Written as DNA, the CDR3 is TGTGCTAGCAGCTTATTCGTGGCAGAAGAGACCCAGTACTTC. Its protein is CASSLFVAEETQYF. The full variable domain, rest sourced from reference TRBV7-7 and TRBJ2-5, is GAGVSQSPRYKVTKRGQDVTLRCDPISSHATLYWYQQALGQGPEFLTYFNYEAQPDKSGLPSDRFSAERPEGSISTLTIQRTEQRDSAMYRCASSLFVAEETQYFGPGTRLLVL.

The rearrangement joins TRBV19 to TRBJ1-1; 7 bases match TRBD1. Germline V gene lookup returns CDR1 LNHDA and CDR2 SQIVND (reference sequence). CDR3 length: 11 residues. With 5 bases clipped from V and 11 bases from J, the junction kept 5 bases outside the gene matches. In DNA, the CDR3 is TGTGCCAGTAGTGCAGGGGGATTCGCTTTCTTT. Translation gives CASSAGGFAFF.

The rearrangement joins TRBV5-8 to TRBJ1-2; D ambiguous. Germline-derived CDR1 and CDR2 are SGHTS and YDEGEE. The CDR3 covers 12 residues. Trimming cost V 7 bases and J 8 bases, with 15 bases left between them. The CDR3 reads CASSIWAYGYTF. DNA of the CDR3: TGTGCCAGCTCAATCTGGGCCTACGGCTACACCTTC.

The chain is built from TRBV19 and TRBJ2-2, with 9 bases matching TRBD1. The CDR3 length is 14 residues. Germline values: CDR1 LNHDA, CDR2 SQIVND (reference sequence). V lost 11 bases to trimming and J lost 6 bases; unmatched junction nucleotides: 10. CDR3 sequence (DNA): TGTGCCGCCGCCGGGACAGGGATCGCCGGGGAGCTGTTTTTT. As protein: CAAAGTGIAGELFF.

This chain uses TRBV2 with TRBJ1-5, with 7 nucleotides matching TRBD1. The CDR3 length is 15 residues. CDR1 is SNHLY, CDR2 FYNNEI, per germline. V lost 6 bases to trimming and J lost 5 bases; unmatched junction nucleotides: 10. The CDR3 coding sequence is TGTGCCAGCAGACAGGGGCGGCTGTTCGATCAGCCCCAGCATTTT. It codes for CASRQGRLFDQPQHF.

The chain uses TRBV18 and TRBJ1-1; 7 nucleotides agree with TRBD1. The CDR3 runs 17 residues. The V segment lost 0 bases and the J segment 2 bases; nucleotides outside the gene matches: 9. Germline CDR1 and CDR2: KGHSH and LQKENI. This chain's CDR3 is CASSPPKGANKNTEAFF. CDR3 DNA: TGTGCCAGCTCACCACCGAAGGGGGCCAACAAAAACACTGAAGCTTTCTTT.